This TCR beta chain was captured by sequencing in a study of blood T cells in healthy people across ages. General observations from the study: More naive CD4+ cells and higher diversity marked long-lived donors relative to aged donors.

On this clonotype itself: Its antigen is unknown.

CDR1 is SGHDN and CDR2 is FVKESK in the germline V gene. V was shortened by 9 bases and J by 6 bases, with 19 bases between the two germline ends. The CDR3 has 14 amino acids. Using a J-beta primer mix together with a sample-barcoded 5' primer, a second PCR was run for roughly 7 to 11 cycles. Template switching added a 12-random-nucleotide identifier to every cDNA molecule. TCRdb processed the 5' RACE reads anew with MiXCR; each CDR3 protein has one entry. Here the sample spans 2 million or so distinct CDR3 sequences, roughly 52% being singletons. J is TRBJ2-3 and V is TRBV14; D tentatively reads TRBD1 or TRBD2 (5 bases each). Input material: blood. This clonotype was sampled from a woman between 40 and 50 years old in good health. For the CDR3, the DNA is TGTGCCAGTGGAGGACAATCCGCGTTGGATACGCAGTATTTT. This sequence encodes CASGGQSALDTQYF. The complete variable domain, with remaining parts taken from reference TRBV14 and TRBJ2-3, reads EAGVTQFPSHSVIEKGQTVTLRCDPISGHDNLYWYRRVMGKEIKFLLHFVKESKQDESGMPNNRFLAERTGGTYSTLKVQPAELEDSGVYFCASGGQSALDTQYFGPGTRLTVL.